The 12 T cell receptor beta chains listed next were all sequenced from one sample in a study of blood T cell repertoires in COVID-19. Profiled with immunoSEQ multiplex PCR; TCRdb holds only in-frame clones, not every one. The sample consists of 120,000 to 150,000 clones, about 83% of them appearing once. The sequenced sample consisted of peripheral blood. The origin of the receptors is a woman in her forties or fifties with active or convalescent COVID-19.

The genes are TRBV5-8 and TRBJ1-1, with a tentative D call TRBD1 (6 bases). CDR1 SGHTS and CDR2 YDEGEE come from the germline V gene. With 3 bases removed from V and 3 bases from J, the gap between germline ends came to 15 bases. This CDR3 is 15 amino acids long. The CDR3: CASSSPYRVDTEAFF. The DNA for the CDR3 is TGTGCCAGCAGCTCCCCGTACAGGGTCGACACTGAAGCTTTCTTT.

This chain uses TRBV4-2 with TRBJ2-7; TRBD2 aligns across 9 bases. V was pared by 2 bases and J by 3 bases, with 5 bases of the junction left unmatched. CDR1 and CDR2 from the germline V gene are LGHNA and YNFKEQ. The CDR3 spans 15 residues. CDR3 DNA sequence: TGTGCCAGCAGCCAACAAGCGGGAGGATTCTACGAGCAGTACTTC. Encoded protein: CASSQQAGGFYEQYF.

This clone has at least ten counts. The V and J genes are TRBV11-1 and TRBJ2-1, with a tentative D call TRBD1 (5 bases). The CDR3 covers 15 residues. Deletions cut 6 bases from V and 6 bases from J, with 18 bases between. In germline, CDR1 is SGHAT, CDR2 FQDESV (reference sequence). The CDR3: CASSPQVFGSNEQFF. In nucleotides, the CDR3 is TGTGCCAGCAGTCCACAGGTTTTCGGGTCCAATGAGCAGTTCTTC. The variable domain in full, completed from reference TRBV11-1 and TRBJ2-1, reads EAEVAQSPRYKITEKSQAVAFWCDPISGHATLYWYRQILGQGPELLVQFQDESVVDDSQLPKDRFSAERLKGVDSTLKIQPAELGDSAMYLCASSPQVFGSNEQFFGPGTRLTVL.

This clone was counted once. This rearrangement joins TRBV3-1 (or the pseudogene TRBV3-2) to TRBJ1-2, with D uncertain. The V gene lost 0 bases and the J gene lost 7 bases, with 9 bases spanning the gap. Per germline, CDR1 LGHDT and CDR2 YNNKEL (reference sequence). The CDR3 sequence is 13 residues long. The CDR3 spells CASSQDPYSGYTF. The CDR3 nucleotides are TGTGCCAGCAGCCAAGATCCTTACAGTGGCTACACCTTC.

The V and J genes are TRBV3-1 (or the pseudogene TRBV3-2) and TRBJ1-5; the D is unclear. This CDR3 has 16 residues. From germline, CDR1 is LGHDT and CDR2 YNNKEL (reference sequence). Trimming pared 0 bases from V and 2 bases from J, leaving 11 bases between. In nucleotides, the CDR3 is TGTGCCAGCAGCCAAGACCCGGGTATGGGCAATCAGCCCCAGCATTTT. This codes for CASSQDPGMGNQPQHF.

The chain employs TRBV4-3 and TRBJ2-7; no definite D call. V lost 0 bases to trimming and J lost 1 base, with 10 bases between them. The CDR3 covers 15 residues. From germline, CDR1 is LGHNA and CDR2 YSLEER. This CDR3 is CASSQDFPGSYEQYF. The DNA of the CDR3 is TGCGCCAGCAGCCAAGATTTCCCAGGATCCTACGAGCAGTACTTC.

To note about this clone: The junction and the germline gene differ at one end; a read error may be behind it. This chain connects TRBV28 to TRBJ2-7; 7 nucleotides match TRBD1. Germline CDR1 and CDR2: MDHEN and SYDVKM. The CDR3 consists of 14 residues. The CDR3 DNA sequence: TGTGCCAGCAGTCTCGCTTTACGACAGGGCTACAAGCACTTC. Translated: CASSLALRQGYKHF.

This clone was observed a handful of times. V and J are TRBV19 and TRBJ2-3; TRBD2 matches at 7 bases. V shed 2 bases, J shed 1 base, and the junction held 3 bases outside the gene matches. The CDR3 sequence is 15 residues long. Germline values: CDR1 LNHDA, CDR2 SQIVND (reference sequence). The CDR3 DNA sequence: TGTGCCAGTAGTATACTTACTAGCGGCACAGATACGCAGTATTTT. It codes for CASSILTSGTDTQYF.

The V gene is TRBV28, the J gene TRBJ2-7; 9 positions agree with TRBD2. Germline loops: CDR1 MDHEN, CDR2 SYDVKM. Unmatched junction bases numbered 9, after V lost 5 bases and J lost 7 bases. The CDR3 length is 14 residues. CDR3 coding DNA: TGTGCCAGCAGTCCTTTAGCGGGAGCGCGGGAGCAGTACTTC. Its protein product is CASSPLAGAREQYF.

The V and J genes are TRBV5-1 and TRBJ1-2; D uncertain. Germline CDR1 SGHRS, CDR2 YFSETQ. This CDR3 spans 12 amino acids. The V end was cut by 2 bases, the J end by 9 bases, with 11 bases between. Here the CDR3 DNA reads TGCGCCAGCAGCTTCGGGGAGGATCGCTACACCTTC. Translating gives CASSFGEDRYTF. Using reference TRBV5-1 and TRBJ1-2 for the parts outside the CDR3, the full variable domain is KAGVTQTPRYLIKTRGQQVTLSCSPISGHRSVSWYQQTPGQGLQFLFEYFSETQRNKGNFPGRFSGRQFSNSRSEMNVSTLELGDSALYLCASSFGEDRYTFGSGTRLTVV.

The J gene is TRBJ2-7, the V gene TRBV15, with 10 bases that match TRBD1. V trimming: 5 bases; J trimming: 3 bases; junction bases outside the gene matches: 4. The CDR3 is 14 residues long. Germline-derived CDR1 and CDR2 are LNHNV and YYDKDF (reference sequence). The CDR3 is CATSAGQGGYEQYF. CDR3 DNA: TGTGCCACCAGCGCCGGACAGGGGGGCTACGAGCAGTACTTC.

The CDR3 region has the DNA TGTGCCAGCAGCTTATTCTCAGGGCCCGGAAACACCATATATTTT. Translation gives CASSLFSGPGNTIYF. The rearrangement uses TRBV7-8 and TRBJ1-3; possibly TRBD1 for D (5 bases). The CDR3 runs 15 residues. The ends were cut back, 2 bases at V and 4 bases at J, with 12 bases in the middle. Germline lookup yields CDR1 SGHVS and CDR2 FQNEAQ. Full variable domain (rest looked up from reference TRBV7-8 and TRBJ1-3): GAGVSQSPRYKVAKRGQDVALRCDPISGHVSLFWYQQALGQGPEFLTYFQNEAQLDKSGLPSDRFFAERPEGSVSTLKIQRTQQEDSAVYLCASSLFSGPGNTIYFGEGSWLTVV.